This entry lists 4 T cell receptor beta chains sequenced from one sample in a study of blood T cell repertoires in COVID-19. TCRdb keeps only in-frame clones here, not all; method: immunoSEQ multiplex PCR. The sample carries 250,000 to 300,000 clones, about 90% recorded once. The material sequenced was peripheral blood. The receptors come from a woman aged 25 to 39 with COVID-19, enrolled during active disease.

This chain's CDR3 is CASSPGGMRGYTF. CDR3 nucleotide sequence: TGTGCCAGCAGCCCGGGGGGGATGAGAGGCTACACCTTC. The genes are TRBV9 and TRBJ1-2; D is possibly TRBD1 (5 bases). Germline lookup yields CDR1 SGDLS and CDR2 YYNGEE. The CDR3 is 13 amino acids. V gave up 4 bases and J gave up 8 bases, with 15 bases separating them.

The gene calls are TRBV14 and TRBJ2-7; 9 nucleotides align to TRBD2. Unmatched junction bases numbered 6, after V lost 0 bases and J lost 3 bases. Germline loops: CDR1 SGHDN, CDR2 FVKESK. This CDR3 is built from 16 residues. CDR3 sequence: CASSQEVAGVGYEQYF. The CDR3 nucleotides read TGTGCCAGCAGCCAAGAGGTAGCGGGAGTAGGCTACGAGCAGTACTTC.

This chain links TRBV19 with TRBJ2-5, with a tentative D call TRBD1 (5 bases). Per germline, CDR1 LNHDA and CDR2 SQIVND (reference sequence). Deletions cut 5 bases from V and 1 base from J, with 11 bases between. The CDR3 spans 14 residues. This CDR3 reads CASSATGGQETQYF. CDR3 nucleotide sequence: TGTGCCAGTAGTGCAACAGGCGGCCAAGAGACCCAGTACTTC. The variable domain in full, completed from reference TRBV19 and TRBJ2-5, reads DGGITQSPKYLFRKEGQNVTLSCEQNLNHDAMYWYRQDPGQGLRLIYYSQIVNDFQKGDIAEGYSVSREKKESFPLTVTSAQKNPTAFYLCASSATGGQETQYFGPGTRLLVL.

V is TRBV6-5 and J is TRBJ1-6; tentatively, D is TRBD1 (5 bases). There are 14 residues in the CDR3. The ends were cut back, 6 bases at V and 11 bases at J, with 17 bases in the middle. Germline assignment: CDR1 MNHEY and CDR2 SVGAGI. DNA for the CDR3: TGTGCCAGCAGCCCGACCGGGGGAAAGGCACCCCTCCACTTT. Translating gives CASSPTGGKAPLHF.